This TCR beta chain was sequenced during a study of blood T cell repertoires in COVID-19. The CDR3 has 15 amino acids. Deletions cut 4 bases from V and 6 bases from J, with 14 bases between. CDR1 and CDR2 (germline): SGDLS, YYNGEE. The assay was immunoSEQ multiplex PCR, and TCRdb's table has in-frame clones only and misses some. Counted here are 95,000 to 150,000 clones, about 80% occurring once; the ten biggest clones make up 37%. The TCR sequence derives from a man aged 35-49 years with active or convalescent COVID-19. This chain links TRBV9 with TRBJ1-6; no clear D gene. The sequenced sample was peripheral blood. For the CDR3, the DNA is TGTGCCAGCAGCCCCACGTCAGCGGCTAATTCACCCCTCCACTTT. Its protein is CASSPTSAANSPLHF.